Listed below are T cell receptor beta chains from one sample, sequenced in a study of blood T cell repertoires in COVID-19. Generated by immunoSEQ multiplex PCR, the TCRdb table keeps only in-frame clones and is missing some. This table has over 150,000 clones, around nine tenths appearing once. What was sequenced was peripheral blood. The receptors come from a woman of 80 years or more with COVID-19, enrolled during active disease. The CDR3 runs from the conserved cysteine through the conserved F or W. The D gene is left open where the match is weak. Size tells how often a clone was seen (once, few, many) or the class of an expanded clone, and some rows leave it out.

few,TRBJ1-4,TRBV10-3,.,CAISSGGAINEKLFF,TGTGCCATCAGTTCCGGGGGGGCGATTAATGAAAAACTGTTTTTT
.,TRBJ1-1,TRBV6-2/TRBV6-3,.,CASSYSLENTEAFF,TGTGCCAGCAGTTACTCGCTAGAGAACACTGAAGCTTTCTTT
once,TRBJ2-2,TRBV6-5,TRBD1,CASNIAGQGTGELFF,TGTGCCAGCAATATCGCTGGACAGGGTACCGGGGAGCTGTTTTTT
.,TRBJ2-1,TRBV7-9,.,CASSLGGGNNEQFF,TGTGCCAGCAGCTTAGGTGGGGGGAACAATGAGCAGTTCTTC
.,TRBJ2-7,TRBV6-1,TRBD2,CASSEVTSGSVLGNEQYF,TGTGCCAGCAGTGAAGTGACTAGCGGGAGTGTCTTGGGTAACGAGCAGTACTTC
.,TRBJ2-2,TRBV19,.,CASSIGGEAFPNTGELFF,TGTGCCAGTAGTATAGGGGGGGAAGCGTTTCCCAACACCGGGGAGCTGTTTTTT
.,TRBJ2-2,TRBV28,.,CASSLVREPGELFF,TGTGCCAGCAGTTTAGTCCGGGAGCCCGGGGAGCTGTTTTTT
.,TRBJ2-1,TRBV11-3,.,CASSRTLLNEQFF,TGTGCCAGCAGCCGGACTCTACTTAATGAGCAGTTCTTC
.,TRBJ1-3,TRBV4-3,.,CASSPTAGFGNTIYF,TGCGCCAGCAGCCCAACGGCAGGCTTCGGAAACACCATATATTTT
.,TRBJ2-7,TRBV4-1,TRBD1,CASSLAGTGGYEQYF,TGCGCCAGCAGCCTAGCCGGGACAGGGGGCTACGAGCAGTACTTC
.,TRBJ1-2,TRBV4-2,.,CASSQVDPRGGYTF,TGTGCCAGCAGCCAAGTGGACCCCAGAGGGGGCTACACCTTC
.,TRBJ1-2,TRBV9,TRBD1,CASSVGDRESGYTF,TGTGCCAGCAGCGTAGGGGACAGGGAAAGTGGCTACACCTTC
once,TRBJ1-1,TRBV20-1,.,CSASWAGANTEAFF,TGCAGTGCTAGTTGGGCAGGGGCAAACACTGAAGCTTTCTTT
once,TRBJ2-7,TRBV2,TRBD1,CASSETDRVGYEQYF,TGTGCCAGCAGTGAAACGGACAGGGTCGGCTACGAGCAGTACTTC
.,TRBJ1-2,TRBV7-2,TRBD1,CASSAPHRGNYGYTF,TGTGCCAGCAGCGCCCCGCACAGGGGGAACTATGGCTACACCTTC
.,TRBJ1-5,TRBV6-2/TRBV6-3,.,CASGFASNQPQHF,TGTGCCAGCGGTTTTGCGAGCAATCAGCCCCAGCATTTT